This TCR beta chain came from a study of blood T cell dynamics during melanoma immunotherapy. Overall study: First-line therapy was either pembrolizumab or nivolumab with ipilimumab for metastatic melanoma.

Each bulk PBMC sample had roughly 400 ng DNA loaded. Using immunoSEQ multiplex PCR, the repertoire was profiled, and TCRdb retains in-frame clones only, with some absent. The top ten hold around 3.1% of the sample, which has approximately 13,000 clones, just under 90% seen once. The CDR3 consists of 13 residues. The V gene lost 7 bases and the J gene lost 5 bases, with 14 bases spanning the gap. CDR1 and CDR2 (germline): MNHNS, SASEGT. Broader study findings: The study could not tell melanoma-specific clones from general immune activation.

As for time point: pre-treatment baseline. At 12 weeks after first infusion, RECIST 1.1 defined response for most patients. On this clone itself: Its antigen is not known.

This TCR was recovered from a human donor with melanoma. V usage is TRBV6-1 and J usage is TRBJ2-5; unclear D gene. The starting material was blood, obtained from a patient treated with checkpoint blockade. The CDR3 DNA reads as TGTGCCAGCACTGTTCCTTCCTTGGAGACCCAGTACTTC. This encodes CASTVPSLETQYF.